One sample yielded the 18 T cell receptor beta chains listed below, sequenced in a study of blood T cell repertoires in COVID-19. Using immunoSEQ multiplex PCR, the repertoire was profiled, and TCRdb retains in-frame clones only, with some absent. Of roughly 350,000 clones in the sample, approximately 91% were seen once. The specimen was peripheral blood. Every receptor here comes from a woman in her sixties or seventies with COVID-19, enrolled during active disease.

This sequence joins TRBV29-1 and TRBJ2-5; 15 bases fit TRBD2. V shed 4 bases, J shed 3 bases, and the junction held 0 bases outside the gene matches. The CDR3 runs to 14 residues. CDR1 and CDR2 from the germline V gene are SQVTM and ANQGSEA. CDR3 nucleotide sequence: TGCAGCGTTGGGACTAGCGGGGGGGAAGAGACCCAGTACTTC. Its protein is CSVGTSGGEETQYF.

This clone has a single count. The CDR3 is CASALRVYGYTF. Written as DNA, the CDR3 is TGTGCCAGCGCTCTACGGGTCTATGGCTACACCTTC. The chain combines TRBV6-5 with TRBJ1-2; no reliable D call. Germline V gives CDR1 MNHEY, CDR2 SVGAGI. Trimming removed 8 bases at V and 4 bases at J, with 11 bases between. CDR3 length: 12 residues.

The J gene is TRBJ1-6, the V gene TRBV9; the D gene is possibly TRBD1 (5 bases). The V and J ends lost 0 bases and 7 bases respectively, with 11 bases between them. The germline CDR1 and CDR2 sequences are SGDLS and YYNGEE. The CDR3 loop spans 15 amino acids. The CDR3 is CASSVEQGRNSPLHF. The CDR3 DNA is TGTGCCAGCAGCGTAGAGCAGGGAAGGAATTCACCCCTCCACTTT.

The chain links TRBV5-6 to TRBJ1-5, with 7 bases identical to TRBD1. Germline V gene data show CDR1 as SGHDT and CDR2 as YYEEEE. CDR3 size: 17 residues. V lost 0 bases, J lost 3 bases, and 9 bases stayed unmatched. CDR3 in DNA: TGTGCCAGCAGCTTGGGGACAGGCGTCGTTAACAATCAGCCCCAGCATTTT. Translating gives CASSLGTGVVNNQPQHF.

V gene TRBV18 combines with J gene TRBJ2-1, with a possible D match to TRBD1 (5 bases). Germline assignment: CDR1 KGHSH and CDR2 LQKENI. The V and J ends lost 3 bases and 3 bases respectively, with 9 bases between them. The CDR3 has 14 amino acids. The CDR3, as DNA: TGTGCCAGCTCACCCTTTGACAGCTACAATGAGCAGTTCTTC. Protein: CASSPFDSYNEQFF.

This clone was seen once. The chain carries TRBV9 and TRBJ2-3, with TRBD2 as a possible D gene (7 bases). Per germline, CDR1 SGDLS and CDR2 YYNGEE. The CDR3 runs to 16 residues. Trimming took 0 bases from V and 4 from J, leaving 15 bases between them. In DNA, the CDR3 is TGTGCCAGCAGCGTAGATGGGGGGGCCTTGCCAGATACGCAGTATTTT. This translates into CASSVDGGALPDTQYF.

The chain recombines TRBV9 with TRBJ2-2, with D hard to call. This CDR3 is built from 13 residues. V lost 5 bases and J lost 3, with 8 bases in between. Per the germline V gene, CDR1 is SGDLS and CDR2 is YYNGEE. CDR3 coding DNA: TGTGCCAGCAGGAAAGCCTACACCGGGGAGCTGTTTTTT. Its translation is CASRKAYTGELFF.

The chain carries TRBV12-3 or TRBV12-4 and TRBJ1-5; D call uncertain. Trimming removed 3 bases from V and 4 bases from J, with 4 bases in between. The CDR3 extends over 12 amino acids. CDR3 protein: CASSLANQPQHF. The CDR3 nucleotides read TGTGCCAGCAGTTTGGCAAATCAGCCCCAGCATTTT.

The chain recombines TRBV19 with TRBJ1-2; D call uncertain. The germline CDR1 and CDR2 sequences are LNHDA and SQIVND (reference sequence). The CDR3 covers 12 residues. Trimming took off 9 bases at V and 8 bases at J, with 16 bases between the two ends. The CDR3 DNA is TGTGCCAGCGGCGGGGTAGGAGGCGGCTACACCTTC. Translation gives CASGGVGGGYTF.

The chain uses TRBV5-1 and TRBJ2-7; 9 nucleotides align to TRBD1. V shed 4 bases and J 0 bases; nucleotides not matched to a gene: 5. The CDR3 has 15 amino acids. Germline V gives CDR1 SGHRS, CDR2 YFSETQ. CDR3 sequence reads: CASSPRQGVSYEQYF. CDR3 nucleotide sequence: TGCGCCAGCAGCCCGCGACAGGGGGTCTCCTACGAGCAGTACTTC. Full variable domain (remainder filled in from reference TRBV5-1 and TRBJ2-7): KAGVTQTPRYLIKTRGQQVTLSCSPISGHRSVSWYQQTPGQGLQFLFEYFSETQRNKGNFPGRFSGRQFSNSRSEMNVSTLELGDSALYLCASSPRQGVSYEQYFGPGTRLTVT.

J is TRBJ2-3 and V is TRBV5-6; D is ambiguous. CDR3 length equals 13 residues. The V gene lost 5 bases and the J gene lost 4 bases, with 11 bases spanning the gap. Germline values: CDR1 SGHDT, CDR2 YYEEEE. The DNA for the CDR3 is TGTGCCAGCAGAATTAGTCTGGCAGATACGCAGTATTTT. Translation: CASRISLADTQYF.

This chain links TRBV2 with TRBJ2-5; 7 bases align to TRBD2. Germline trimming cut 6 bases from V and 5 bases from J; bases unmatched to any gene: 9. Germline-derived CDR1 and CDR2 are SNHLY and FYNNEI. The CDR3 runs 14 residues. The DNA for the CDR3 is TGTGCCAGCAGGGGCGGGGAGGGCCAGGAGACCCAGTACTTC. This encodes CASRGGEGQETQYF.

The chain has TRBV6-5 and TRBJ1-2; the D is unclear. Trimming took 0 bases from V and 2 from J, leaving 10 bases between them. Germline loops: CDR1 MNHEY, CDR2 SVGAGI. The CDR3 runs to 15 residues. The CDR3: CASSYSVRENYGYTF. As DNA, the CDR3 is TGTGCCAGCAGTTACTCCGTCCGGGAAAACTATGGCTACACCTTC.

This chain links TRBV11-3 with TRBJ2-3; weak D call: TRBD2 (7 bases). V gave up 2 bases and J gave up 6 bases, with 9 bases separating them. CDR3 length: 13 residues. Germline loops: CDR1 SGHNT, CDR2 YENEEA. This CDR3 reads CASSLRGGDTQYF. The CDR3 region has the DNA TGTGCCAGCAGCTTAAGGGGGGGGGATACGCAGTATTTT.

The rearrangement joins TRBV6-4 to TRBJ2-7, with 8 positions matching TRBD2. J lost 5 bases, V lost 2 bases, and 5 bases had no gene match. This CDR3 has 14 amino acids. Germline V gene sequence: CDR1 MRHNA, CDR2 SNTAGT. The DNA for the CDR3 is TGTGCCAGCAGTGACCGGGGGGGCCCCAACGAGCAGTACTTC. Amino acid sequence: CASSDRGGPNEQYF.

The chain employs TRBV6-1 and TRBJ1-1, with D maybe TRBD1 (5 bases). This CDR3 is built from 15 residues. Trimming removed 1 base from V and 6 bases from J, with 15 bases in between. Germline lookup yields CDR1 MNHNS and CDR2 SASEGT. The CDR3 DNA follows: TGTGCCAGCAGTGAAGGGCCGGGGGGACGGGCTGAAGCTTTCTTT. Residues: CASSEGPGGRAEAFF.

This clone was found a few times. The chain employs TRBV6-4 and TRBJ2-3, with D tentatively TRBD1 (5 bases). The germline V gene has CDR1 MRHNA and CDR2 SNTAGT. The CDR3 has 15 residues. The germline V and J ends were trimmed by 5 bases and 2 bases, with 14 bases remaining between them. The CDR3 DNA sequence: TGTGCCAGCAGTCTCAACCCAGGGAACACAGATACGCAGTATTTT. Protein product: CASSLNPGNTDTQYF.

This clone has just a few counts. The chain joins TRBV7-9 to TRBJ2-7, with a tentative D call TRBD2 (5 bases). V was trimmed by 5 bases and J by 7 bases, leaving 12 bases between them. The V gene's germline CDR1 is SEHNR and CDR2 FQNEAQ (reference sequence). The CDR3 is 12 amino acids. CDR3 nucleotides: TGTGCCAGCAGCCGGACTGACTCGGAGCAGTACTTC. Protein product: CASSRTDSEQYF.